The 8 T cell receptor beta chains presented below share a single source sample, sequenced in a study of T cell repertoires in cytomegalovirus infection. One entry per CDR3 protein, called by TCRdb with MiXCR from the reads. This sample has roughly 990,000 distinct CDR3 sequences, with roughly 30% found just once. What these receptors recognize is not known. The sequencing used cultured CD8+ T cells from PBMCs, collected from culture after CMV antigen stimulation. The receptors shown here come from a human donor in good health (CMV status not recorded). Some clones in this sample may be carry-over from other donors' samples.

The rearrangement uses TRBV12-3 or TRBV12-4 and TRBJ2-1, with D uncertain. V was trimmed by 6 bases and J by 8 bases, leaving 20 bases between them. The CDR3 sequence is 15 residues long. This CDR3 is CASSQGRPIVYEQFF. The DNA for the CDR3 is TGTGCCAGCAGCCAAGGACGACCCATTGTCTATGAGCAGTTCTTC.

This clonotype has just a few counts. J is TRBJ1-5 and V is TRBV7-8, with 7 bases matching TRBD1. The V and J ends lost 5 bases and 1 base, in that order; junction bases with no gene match: 17. CDR1 is SGHVS and CDR2 is FQNEAQ in the germline V gene. The CDR3 has 19 residues. The CDR3 region is CASSLDRVRGVRSNQPQHF. In nucleotides, the CDR3 is TGTGCCAGCAGCCTAGATAGGGTCAGGGGGGTCAGAAGCAATCAGCCCCAGCATTTT.

V gene TRBV2 combines with J gene TRBJ2-1, with 10 bases lining up with TRBD1. The CDR3 has 18 residues. The J segment lost 4 bases and the V segment lost 8 bases, leaving 17 bases of the junction unmatched. Germline V gene sequence: CDR1 SNHLY, CDR2 FYNNEI. CDR3 sequence: CASLIPPQRDRGYNEQFF. The CDR3 DNA is TGTGCCAGCCTAATCCCACCACAACGGGACAGGGGATACAATGAGCAGTTCTTC.

The chain links TRBV28 to TRBJ1-5, with D possibly being TRBD1 (5 bases). CDR1 and CDR2 from the germline V gene are MDHEN and SYDVKM. The CDR3 runs 14 residues. The V end lost 7 bases, the J end lost 2 bases, and 12 bases lay between the germline ends. Here the CDR3 reads CASTSGDGNQPQHF. CDR3 DNA: TGTGCCAGCACCTCGGGGGACGGCAATCAGCCCCAGCATTTT.

The gene calls are TRBV27 and TRBJ2-5; D may be TRBD2 (5 bases). Trimming left V 6 bases short and J 5 bases short, with 16 bases between. This CDR3 is 14 amino acids long. CDR1 MNHEY and CDR2 SMNVEV come from the germline V gene (reference sequence). The CDR3 region is CASSLMGGPETQYF. The CDR3 nucleotides are TGTGCCAGCAGCCTCATGGGCGGGCCGGAGACCCAGTACTTC.

This clonotype has more than one count but fewer than ten. V is TRBV6-5 and J is TRBJ2-7; a possible D gene is TRBD2 (6 bases). CDR3 length: 16 residues. CDR1 is MNHEY, CDR2 SVGAGI, per germline. Trimming removed 1 base from V and 2 bases from J, with 15 bases in between. The CDR3: CASSYYRDSPAYEQYF. In nucleotides, the CDR3 is TGTGCCAGCAGTTACTACCGGGACTCCCCTGCCTACGAGCAGTACTTC.

This chain joins TRBV29-1 and TRBJ2-7; 9 nucleotides match TRBD1. This CDR3 is 14 amino acids long. Trimming at V came to 6 bases and at J to 9 bases, leaving 15 bases not matched to a gene. Germline V gene sequence: CDR1 SQVTM, CDR2 ANQGSEA. CDR3 residues: CSVLWTGDDIGQYF. The DNA of the CDR3 is TGCAGCGTACTTTGGACAGGGGACGATATCGGGCAGTACTTC.

As concerns this clonotype: Since a much larger clone is just one base distant, this may be a read error. The J gene is TRBJ2-2, the V gene TRBV7-9; D gene uncertain. The CDR3 spans 13 residues. The germline V and J ends were trimmed by 7 bases and 10 bases, with 16 bases remaining between them. Germline loops: CDR1 SEHNR, CDR2 FQNEAQ (reference sequence). DNA for the CDR3: TGTGCCAGCATCCGCCAGGCCCAGGAGGAGCTGTTTTTT. This encodes CASIRQAQEELFF.